The 7 T cell receptor beta chains presented below share a single source sample, sequenced in a study of blood T cell repertoires in COVID-19. TCRdb's table, derived via immunoSEQ multiplex PCR, lists solely in-frame clones and lacks some. This sample carries roughly 190,000 clones, 80% of them seen once, and the ten largest clones take less than 7%. The sequencing input was peripheral blood. These receptors were collected from a man between 60 and 70 years old with acute or convalescent COVID-19.

This sequence joins TRBV7-2 and TRBJ2-2, with TRBD2 as a possible D gene (6 bases). Per the germline V gene, CDR1 is SGHTA and CDR2 is FQGNSA. V lost 4 bases, J lost 0 bases, and 12 bases lay in between. This CDR3 has 16 amino acids. CDR3 in DNA: TGTGCCAGCAGCTCGGGACTTTTATCGAACACCGGGGAGCTGTTTTTT. Its protein product is CASSSGLLSNTGELFF.

V gene TRBV5-1 combines with J gene TRBJ2-1, with D tentatively TRBD1 (6 bases). Germline V CDR1 and CDR2: SGHRS, YFSETQ. With 0 bases removed from V and 2 bases from J, the gap between germline ends came to 12 bases. CDR3 length: 16 residues. CDR3 in amino acids: CASSLGTGHAYNEQFF. The CDR3 coding sequence is TGCGCCAGCAGCTTGGGTACGGGACATGCCTACAATGAGCAGTTCTTC.

The chain couples TRBV5-1 to TRBJ2-7; 11 bases map to TRBD2. Germline values: CDR1 SGHRS, CDR2 YFSETQ. The CDR3 is 19 residues long. Losses at the gene ends were 0 bases for V and 3 bases for J; bases not matched to a gene: 14. The CDR3 DNA follows: TGCGCCAGCAGCTTGGGGGGTTCCGGGAGACTAGCGGGAATCTACGAGCAGTACTTC. Its protein is CASSLGGSGRLAGIYEQYF. Drawing the rest from reference TRBV5-1 and TRBJ2-7, the complete variable domain is KAGVTQTPRYLIKTRGQQVTLSCSPISGHRSVSWYQQTPGQGLQFLFEYFSETQRNKGNFPGRFSGRQFSNSRSEMNVSTLELGDSALYLCASSLGGSGRLAGIYEQYFGPGTRLTVT.

The chain carries TRBV11-2 and TRBJ1-6, with 9 bases lining up with TRBD1. CDR3 length equals 16 residues. The J segment lost 7 bases and the V segment lost 4 bases, leaving 8 bases of the junction unmatched. CDR1 and CDR2 (germline): SGHAT, FQNNGV. CDR3 sequence (DNA): TGTGCCAGCAGCTCATTCGGACAGGGGAACAATTCACCCCTCCACTTT. Residues: CASSSFGQGNNSPLHF.

This chain joins TRBV18 and TRBJ1-5, with D possibly matching TRBD1 (5 bases). Trimming shortened V by 5 bases and J by 3 bases, and 17 bases separated the two germline ends. This CDR3 has 16 residues. Germline assignment: CDR1 KGHSH and CDR2 LQKENI. For the CDR3, the DNA is TGTGCCAGCTCAACCGTGGGGGGGAGTAACAATCAGCCCCAGCATTTT. Encoded protein: CASSTVGGSNNQPQHF.

V usage is TRBV4-3 and J usage is TRBJ2-3, with D maybe TRBD2 (6 bases). Germline V CDR1 and CDR2: LGHNA, YSLEER. The CDR3 runs to 18 residues. V lost 1 base, J lost 4 bases, and 21 bases lay in between. The CDR3 loop reads CASSQVPGWGDGPDTQYF. The CDR3 coding sequence is TGCGCCAGCAGCCAAGTTCCTGGGTGGGGGGACGGCCCAGATACGCAGTATTTT.

The chain has TRBV6-1 and TRBJ2-3; 16 positions agree with TRBD2. The CDR3 sequence is 20 residues long. Trimming cost V 4 bases and J 3 bases; bases outside gene matches: 13. Germline CDR1 and CDR2: MNHNS and SASEGT. CDR3 sequence: CASSGSWGLAGGPVTDTQYF. The CDR3 nucleotides are TGTGCCAGCAGTGGGTCCTGGGGACTAGCGGGGGGGCCAGTAACAGATACGCAGTATTTT.